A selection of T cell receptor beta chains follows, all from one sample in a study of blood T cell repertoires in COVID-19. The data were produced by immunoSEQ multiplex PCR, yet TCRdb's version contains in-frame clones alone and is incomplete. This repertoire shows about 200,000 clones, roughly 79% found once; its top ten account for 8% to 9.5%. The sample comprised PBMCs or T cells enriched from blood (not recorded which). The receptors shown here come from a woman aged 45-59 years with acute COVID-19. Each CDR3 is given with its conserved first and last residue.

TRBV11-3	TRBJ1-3	CAIRDRSSGNTIYF
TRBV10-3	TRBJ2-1	CAISETTTINEQFF
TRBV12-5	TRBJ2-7	CASGLPPGQGNEQYF
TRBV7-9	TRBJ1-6	CASSLQGAPLHF
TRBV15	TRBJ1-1	CATSRRTEAFF
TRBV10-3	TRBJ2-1	CAISVRGSEDEQFF
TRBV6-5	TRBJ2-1	CASREDRAGGNEQFF
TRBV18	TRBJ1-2	CASSPREVRAPTNYGYTF
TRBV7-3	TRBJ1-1	CASSSWDRGRRNTEAFF
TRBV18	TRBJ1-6	CASSQTGDNSPLHF
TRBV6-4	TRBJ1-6	CASSAQETGSPLHF
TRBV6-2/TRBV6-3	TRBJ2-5	CASSWGGVSGGSETQYF
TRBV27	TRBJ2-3	CASSYLGGRGTDTQYF
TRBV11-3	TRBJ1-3	CASSGEGAISGNTIYF
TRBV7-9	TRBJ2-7	CASSLSPYEQYF
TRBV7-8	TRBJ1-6	CASTSGGLTSSYNSPLHF
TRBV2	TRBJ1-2	CASSQVSYGYTF